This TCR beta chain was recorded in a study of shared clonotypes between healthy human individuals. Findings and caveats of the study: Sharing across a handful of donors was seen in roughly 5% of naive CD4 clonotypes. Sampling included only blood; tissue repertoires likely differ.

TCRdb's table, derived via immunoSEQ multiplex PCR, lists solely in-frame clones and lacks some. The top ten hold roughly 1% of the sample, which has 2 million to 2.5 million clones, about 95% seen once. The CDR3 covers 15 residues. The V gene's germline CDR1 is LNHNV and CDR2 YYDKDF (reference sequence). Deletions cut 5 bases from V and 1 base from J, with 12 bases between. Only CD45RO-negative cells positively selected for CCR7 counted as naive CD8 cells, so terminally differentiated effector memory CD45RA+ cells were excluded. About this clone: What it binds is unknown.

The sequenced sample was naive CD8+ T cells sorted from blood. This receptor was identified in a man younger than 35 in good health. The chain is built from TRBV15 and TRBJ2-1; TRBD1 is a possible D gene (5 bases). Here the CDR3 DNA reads TGTGCCACCAGCCTCGGTCAGGGATCCTACAATGAGCAGTTCTTC. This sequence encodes CATSLGQGSYNEQFF.